The clone carrying this T cell receptor (beta chain) appeared a few times. Its target is unknown. This record belongs to a study of T-cell memory formation after mild COVID-19. Study results and caveats: Those CD4+ clones that contracted were mainly in CM and EM (CD8+ ones in EMRA). Several responding clones turned up in pre-infection memory, indicating that cross-reactive memory may have taken part.

Each CDR3 protein gets one entry after TCRdb re-called the 5' RACE reads with MiXCR. The sample comprises under 700,000 distinct CDR3 sequences, roughly 20% of which are singletons, and about an eighth rests with the top ten. Trimming at V came to 2 bases and at J to 4 bases, leaving 9 bases not matched to a gene. The CDR3 spans 16 residues. CDR1 is SGHRS, CDR2 YFSETQ, per germline. The receptor comes from an adult woman who had mild COVID-19 (a few samples of this study predate the infection). Cell type and time point are not known. The rearrangement joins TRBV5-1 to TRBJ2-5; 9 nucleotides agree with TRBD2. Input material: PBMCs or a T cell subset sorted from them (not recorded which). The CDR3 sequence: CASSLNWREGRETQYF. The CDR3 DNA reads TGCGCCAGCAGCTTAAATTGGCGGGAGGGCCGAGAGACCCAGTACTTC.